Below, 13 T cell receptor beta chains from the same sample are listed, as sequenced in a study of blood T cell repertoires in COVID-19. The repertoire was sequenced with immunoSEQ multiplex PCR; TCRdb's copy has only in-frame clones and lacks some. Of a few hundred thousand clones listed, 84% are singletons. The specimen sequenced was PBMCs or T cells enriched from blood (not recorded which). The receptors were sampled from a woman in her 40s who had recovered from COVID-19.

This chain connects TRBV11-2 to TRBJ2-1; D remains ambiguous. From germline, CDR1 is SGHAT and CDR2 FQNNGV. V shed 0 bases and J shed 9 bases, with 6 bases lying between them. The CDR3 is made up of 12 amino acids. The CDR3 here is CASSLDRGEQFF. As DNA, the CDR3 is TGTGCCAGCAGCTTAGATCGAGGTGAGCAGTTCTTC.

CDR3 nucleotide sequence: TGCAGTGCTCCCTTGGCGGATGAGGCTTTCTTT. This sequence encodes CSAPLADEAFF. The rearrangement links TRBV20-1 to TRBJ1-1, with D unresolved. Between the trimmed V and J ends, which lost 5 bases and 11 bases, there was a span of 15 bases. Germline CDR1 and CDR2: DFQATT and SNEGSKA (reference sequence). This CDR3 is 11 amino acids long.

This chain uses TRBV5-4 with TRBJ1-5; 8 bases match TRBD1. CDR3 length: 14 residues. The V and J ends lost 4 bases and 7 bases, in that order; junction bases with no gene match: 7. Germline V lookup: CDR1 SGHNT, CDR2 YYREEE (reference sequence). The CDR3 nucleotides are TGTGCCAGCAGCCCCGGACAGGGTGACCAGCCCCAGCATTTT. Translating gives CASSPGQGDQPQHF.

On this clone: Additional DNA sequences in this sample encode the identical CDR3. The genes are TRBV11-2 and TRBJ1-2; possibly TRBD1 for D (5 bases). There are 12 residues in the CDR3. V lost 1 base and J lost 5, with 5 bases in between. Germline V gene sequence: CDR1 SGHAT, CDR2 FQNNGV. The CDR3 sequence: CASSLGQYGYTF. The CDR3 nucleotides read TGTGCCAGCAGCTTAGGACAGTATGGCTACACCTTC. The whole variable domain, filled in from reference TRBV11-2 and TRBJ1-2, reads EAGVAQSPRYKIIEKRQSVAFWCNPISGHATLYWYQQILGQGPKLLIQFQNNGVVDDSQLPKDRFSAERLKGVDSTLKIQPAKLEDSAVYLCASSLGQYGYTFGSGTRLTVV.

V and J are TRBV6-5 and TRBJ1-3; no clear D. Trimming shortened V by 4 bases and J by 9 bases, and 10 bases separated the two germline ends. Per germline, CDR1 MNHEY and CDR2 SVGAGI. CDR3 length: 12 residues. CDR3 nucleotides: TGTGCCAGCAGTTTCAGAGGCGGCACCATATATTTT. Protein: CASSFRGGTIYF.

The rearrangement links TRBV7-8 to TRBJ1-4; 8 bases are a match to TRBD1. V was clipped by 2 bases and J by 7 bases; unmatched bases: 3. This CDR3 contains 14 residues. Germline V CDR1 and CDR2: SGHVS, FQNEAQ. This CDR3 reads CASSLQGASEKLFF. CDR3 in DNA: TGTGCCAGCAGCTTACAGGGGGCGAGTGAAAAACTGTTTTTT.

The chain employs TRBV5-5 and TRBJ1-5; D is undetermined. The germline V gene encodes CDR1 SGHKS and CDR2 YYEKEE (reference sequence). V lost 3 bases, J lost 5 bases, and 15 bases lay in between. The CDR3 has 15 amino acids. CDR3: CASSSGGLWDQPQHF. CDR3 nucleotide sequence: TGTGCCAGCAGCTCCGGCGGGTTGTGGGATCAGCCCCAGCATTTT.

This clone appeared once. This chain links TRBV28 with TRBJ2-3; 10 bases map to TRBD1. V dropped 6 bases and J dropped 1; count of bases not matched to a gene: 7. Germline CDR1 MDHEN, CDR2 SYDVKM. The CDR3 extends over 16 amino acids. The CDR3 sequence is CASRGDRGSRTDTQYF. In DNA form, the CDR3 reads TGTGCCAGCAGGGGGGACAGGGGTTCCCGCACAGATACGCAGTATTTT.

This clone was found a few times. The chain is built from TRBV10-3 and TRBJ1-2, with no clear D. The V gene lost 0 bases and the J gene lost 1 base, with 3 bases spanning the gap. Germline CDR1 ENHRY, CDR2 SYGVKD. This CDR3 has 13 amino acids. CDR3 in amino acids: CAISESVNYGYTF. The DNA for the CDR3 is TGTGCCATCAGTGAGTCCGTTAACTATGGCTACACCTTC.

The CDR3 loop is CASSPTQRRLAKNIQYF. CDR3 sequence (DNA): TGTGCCAGCAGCCCCACCCAGCGGAGGCTAGCCAAAAACATTCAGTACTTC. This chain uses TRBV13 with TRBJ2-4; D is perhaps TRBD2 (5 bases). Trimming cost V 5 bases and J 0 bases, with 17 bases left between them. This CDR3 region has 17 residues. Germline values: CDR1 PRHDT, CDR2 FYEKMQ (reference sequence).

A single count supports this clone. The rearrangement uses TRBV7-7 and TRBJ2-2; possible D gene TRBD1, 8 bases. V gave up 5 bases and J gave up 5 bases, with 18 bases separating them. CDR1 and CDR2 (germline): SSHAT, FNYEAQ (reference sequence). The CDR3 runs to 16 residues. The DNA for the CDR3 is TGTGCCAGCAGCCCGACCCCACAGGGGGGGACCGGGGAGCTGTTTTTT. Translation: CASSPTPQGGTGELFF.

The chain couples TRBV10-3 to TRBJ2-2; D possibly corresponds to TRBD2 (6 bases). CDR1 and CDR2 from the germline V gene are ENHRY and SYGVKD. Deletions cut 6 bases from V and 5 bases from J, with 10 bases between. The CDR3 loop spans 13 amino acids. CDR3 protein: CAISTSLTGELFF. As DNA, the CDR3 is TGTGCCATCAGCACTAGCTTGACCGGGGAGCTGTTTTTT.

The CDR3 loop is CASSAAGLAGDTQYF. The CDR3 DNA follows: TGTGCCAGCAGTGCCGCGGGACTAGCGGGAGATACGCAGTATTTT. The chain is built from TRBV6-4 and TRBJ2-3; TRBD2 matches at 12 bases. With 4 bases clipped from V and 5 bases from J, the junction kept 4 bases outside the gene matches. This CDR3 comprises 15 residues. The V gene's germline CDR1 is MRHNA and CDR2 SNTAGT.